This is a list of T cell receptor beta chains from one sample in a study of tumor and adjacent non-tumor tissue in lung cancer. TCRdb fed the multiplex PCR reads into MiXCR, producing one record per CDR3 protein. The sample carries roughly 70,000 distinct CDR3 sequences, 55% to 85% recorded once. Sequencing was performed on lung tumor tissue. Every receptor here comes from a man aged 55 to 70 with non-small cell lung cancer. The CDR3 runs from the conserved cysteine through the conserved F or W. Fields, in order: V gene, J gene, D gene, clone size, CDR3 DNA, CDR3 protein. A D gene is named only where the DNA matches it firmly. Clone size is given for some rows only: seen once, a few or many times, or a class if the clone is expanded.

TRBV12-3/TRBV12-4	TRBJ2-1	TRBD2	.	TGTACAAACAGTCCGGGACTAAAGGGACAGTTCTTC	CTNSPGLKGQFF
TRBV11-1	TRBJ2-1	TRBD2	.	TGTGCCACCAGCCCTCGACTAGCGGTCTCCTACAATGAGCAGTTCTTC	CATSPRLAVSYNEQFF
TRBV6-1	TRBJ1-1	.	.	TGTGCCCGCTGTGAGCAACGGTATGAAGCTTTCTTT	CARCEQRYEAFF
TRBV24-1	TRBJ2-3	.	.	TGTGCCACCAGTGAGATGGCAGAAGGCACAGATAAGCAGTATTTT	CATSEMAEGTDKQYF
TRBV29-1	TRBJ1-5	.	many	TGCAGCCCCTGCGATCAGCCCCAGCATTTT	CSPCDQPQHF
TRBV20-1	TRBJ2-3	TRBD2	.	TGTGGTGCTAGTGGGTCTAGCGGGGCGCCAGATACGCAGTATTTT	CGASGSSGAPDTQYF
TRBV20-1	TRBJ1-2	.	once	TGCAGTGCTAGCAATAGGGGCGAAACTATCTATGGCTACACTTTC	CSASNRGETIYGYTF
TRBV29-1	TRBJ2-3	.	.	TGCAACGTTGAAGGATCGGGGACAACGACAGATACACAGTATTTT	CNVEGSGTTTDTQYF
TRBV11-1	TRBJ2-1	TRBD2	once	TGTACCAGCAGCGTAGTGAGCGGGATCGGGGAAAATGGGCAGTTCTTC	CTSSVVSGIGENGQFF
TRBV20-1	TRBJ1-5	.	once	TGCGATGCTAGAGGCGGGACATCCATGAGCAATCAGCCCCAGCATTTT	CDARGGTSMSNQPQHF
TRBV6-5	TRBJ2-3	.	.	TGTGCGAGCAGTCCCAGAGCGGGTGGCACAAATACGCAGTATTTT	CASSPRAGGTNTQYF
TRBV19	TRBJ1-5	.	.	TGTGCCAGTACTAGGACTGGAAATAGCAATCAGCCCCAGCATTTT	CASTRTGNSNQPQHF
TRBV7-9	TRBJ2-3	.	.	TGTGTCAGCAGCTTAAGCGGGAGCACAGATACGCAGTATTTT	CVSSLSGSTDTQYF
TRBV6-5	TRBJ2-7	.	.	TGTGCTAGCAGTTACTCGAGGCGGGAAATGGTCGATCAGTACTTC	CASSYSRREMVDQYF
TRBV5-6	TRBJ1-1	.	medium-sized	TGTGCCAGCAGCGTAGCTCGGACTGAAGCTTTCTTT	CASSVARTEAFF
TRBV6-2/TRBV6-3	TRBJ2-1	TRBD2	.	TGTGCCAACAGATACAATATACGCGGGAGTTTCCCCCCTGAGCAGTTCTTC	CANRYNIRGSFPPEQFF
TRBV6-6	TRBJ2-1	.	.	TGTGCCAGCGAGACACCGTTGAACAATGAGCGGTTCTTC	CASETPLNNERFF
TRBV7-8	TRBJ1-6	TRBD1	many	TGTGCCAGCACAACGACAGGGGACCGTTCACCCCTCCACTTT	CASTTTGDRSPLHF
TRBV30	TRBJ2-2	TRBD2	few	TGTGCCTGGAGTTCGCAGGTCGTAGCGGGAGTGAGGGGGGAGCTGTTTTTT	CAWSSQVVAGVRGELFF
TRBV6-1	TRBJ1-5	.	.	TGTGACAGCACGGAAGACACGCGTAAGCCCCAGCATTTT	CDSTEDTRKPQHF
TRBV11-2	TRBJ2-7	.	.	TGTGCCAGCAGCTTAGGCAGGGGTTCGCTCGAGCAGTACTTC	CASSLGRGSLEQYF
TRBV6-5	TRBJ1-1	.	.	TGTGCCAGCAGTTACTTAGAAAGGGGTCGAAAAAATGAAGCTTTCTTT	CASSYLERGRKNEAFF
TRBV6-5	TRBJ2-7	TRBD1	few	TGTGCCAGCAGTTACCGGGACAGCCCCTACGAGCAGTATTTC	CASSYRDSPYEQYF
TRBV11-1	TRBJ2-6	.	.	TGTGCCAACAGCTTAGAGACTCGAGTCGTCCTGACTTTC	CANSLETRVVLTF
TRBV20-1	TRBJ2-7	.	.	TGCAGTGCCCAACGGGGTACCCCACAGTACTTC	CSAQRGTPQYF
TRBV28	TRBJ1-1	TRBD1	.	TGTGCCAGCAGTTTGGCAGGCGGAGGGGGCAATGAAGCTTTCTTT	CASSLAGGGGNEAFF
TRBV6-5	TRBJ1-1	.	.	TGTACCAGCACCCATACGGAAGGCACTGAAGCTTTCTTT	CTSTHTEGTEAFF
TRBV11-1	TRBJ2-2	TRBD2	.	TGTGCCAGCAGCTTAACTAGCGGGACCCGGGAGCTGCTTTTT	CASSLTSGTRELLF
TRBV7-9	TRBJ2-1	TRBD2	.	TGTGCCAGCAGCTTTATAGCGGGAGCGGCTGAGCAGTTCTTC	CASSFIAGAAEQFF